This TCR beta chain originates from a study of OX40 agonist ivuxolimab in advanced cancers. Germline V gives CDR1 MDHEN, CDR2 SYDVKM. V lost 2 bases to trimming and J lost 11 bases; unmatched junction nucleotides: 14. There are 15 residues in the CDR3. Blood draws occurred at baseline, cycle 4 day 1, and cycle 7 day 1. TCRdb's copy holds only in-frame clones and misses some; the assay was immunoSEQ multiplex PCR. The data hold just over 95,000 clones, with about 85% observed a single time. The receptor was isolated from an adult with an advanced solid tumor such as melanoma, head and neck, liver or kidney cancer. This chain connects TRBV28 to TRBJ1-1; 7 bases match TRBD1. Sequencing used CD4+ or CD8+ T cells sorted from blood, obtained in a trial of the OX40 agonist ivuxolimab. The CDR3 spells CASSLPGQQGRAAFF. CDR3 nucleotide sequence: TGTGCCAGCAGTTTACCGGGACAGCAGGGACGGGCTGCTTTCTTT.